What follows is one TCR beta chain and its context. Its antigen remains unidentified. J was trimmed by 7 bases and V by 0 bases; bases with no gene match: 3. Germline CDR1 KGHSH, CDR2 LQKENI. CDR3 size: 16 residues. Cells from the mixed lymphocyte reaction were cocultured for more than 5 days at 37°C. The protocol was immunoSEQ multiplex PCR, while the TCRdb copy is restricted to in-frame clones and leaves out a portion. The profile shows 20,000 or so clones, approximately 40% of them singletons. This entry comes from a study of siplizumab effects on memory and regulatory T cells. Study details: Pairing was applied to the mixed lymphocyte reactions, which contained siplizumab at 0.95 to 1 ug/mL or no drug.

The sequence was collected from a human donor in good health; the cells came from an allogeneic mixed lymphocyte reaction. Some clones in this sample may be carry-over from other donors' samples. The V gene is TRBV18, the J gene TRBJ2-1, with 13 bases that match TRBD2. The sequencing sample was made of CFSE-low (dividing) CD4+ T cells sorted from an allogeneic mixed lymphocyte reaction. This CDR3 is CASSPPSLAGGNEQFF. In nucleotides, the CDR3 is TGTGCCAGCTCACCACCGTCACTAGCGGGGGGGAATGAGCAGTTCTTC.